Shown below are 9 T cell receptor beta chains from a single sample sequenced in a study of T cell repertoires in cytomegalovirus infection. TCRdb re-analysed the reads in MiXCR, keeping a single row per CDR3 protein. The data show 750,000 to 950,000 distinct CDR3 sequences, just under 30% seen once. These TCRs' antigens remain unknown. Sequenced material: cultured CD8+ T cells from PBMCs, taken from culture after CMV antigen stimulation. Receptor source: a human donor in good health (CMV status not recorded). Some clones in this sample may be carry-over from other donors' samples.

The table lists this clonotype with many counts. This chain joins TRBV7-9 and TRBJ2-1; 7 bases are shared with TRBD1. Per the germline V gene, CDR1 is SEHNR and CDR2 is FQNEAQ (reference sequence). The length of the CDR3 is 11 residues. Losses at the gene ends were 7 bases for V and 7 bases for J; bases not matched to a gene: 1. Here the CDR3 reads CASKQGNEQFF. In nucleotides, the CDR3 is TGTGCCAGCAAACAGGGGAATGAGCAGTTCTTC.

There are a few counts of this clonotype. The genes are TRBV5-6 and TRBJ1-1; maybe TRBD1 (6 bases). V was trimmed by 4 bases and J by 2 bases, leaving 12 bases between them. The germline V gene has CDR1 SGHDT and CDR2 YYEEEE. This CDR3 has 14 amino acids. DNA for the CDR3: TGTGCCAGCAGCCCGGTGACAGGCAACACTGAAGCTTTCTTT. Protein product: CASSPVTGNTEAFF.

This chain joins TRBV7-6 and TRBJ2-1; D unclear. The CDR3 consists of 17 residues. CDR1 SGHVS and CDR2 FNYEAQ come from the germline V gene. V lost 9 bases to trimming and J lost 3 bases, with 24 bases between them. CDR3 residues: CARSRLSLGPNYNEQFF. The CDR3 bases are TGTGCCAGGAGCCGCTTATCCCTCGGGCCGAACTACAATGAGCAGTTCTTC.

The sample holds a few counts of this clonotype. CDR3 region: CASSPHGGSTDTQYF. The DNA for the CDR3 is TGTGCCAGCAGCCCTCACGGCGGATCCACAGATACGCAGTATTTT. The rearrangement uses TRBV7-2 and TRBJ2-3; D gene ambiguous. This CDR3 region has 15 residues. V was shortened by 5 bases and J by 2 bases, with 14 bases between the two germline ends. CDR1 and CDR2 from the germline V gene are SGHTA and FQGNSA.

V usage is TRBV7-6 and J usage is TRBJ1-1; D remains ambiguous. V was pared by 5 bases and J by 6 bases, with 10 bases between. The CDR3 runs 12 residues. CDR1 and CDR2 from the germline V gene are SGHVS and FNYEAQ. In nucleotides, the CDR3 is TGTGCCAGCAGCCAGATGAGCTCTGAAGCTTTCTTT. Amino acids: CASSQMSSEAFF.

This clonotype was recorded many times. The J gene is TRBJ1-1, the V gene TRBV19, with unresolved D. The CDR3 has 13 amino acids. The germline gives CDR1 LNHDA, CDR2 SQIVND (reference sequence). Trimming stripped 9 bases from V and 0 bases from J, with 11 bases between. CDR3 nucleotides: TGTGCCAGCAGCAGGCACATGAACACTGAAGCTTTCTTT. Protein product: CASSRHMNTEAFF.

The genes are TRBV7-9 and TRBJ1-2; the D is unclear. CDR1 is SEHNR and CDR2 is FQNEAQ in the germline V gene (reference sequence). Trimming removed 2 bases at V and 6 bases at J, with 25 bases between. The CDR3 has 18 amino acids. The CDR3 sequence: CASSLPGGKSLQEDGYTF. The CDR3 DNA reads as TGTGCCAGCAGCTTACCCGGTGGAAAGAGCCTACAAGAGGATGGCTACACCTTC. Full variable domain (outside the CDR3, taken from reference TRBV7-9 and TRBJ1-2): DTGVSQNPRHKITKRGQNVTFRCDPISEHNRLYWYRQTLGQGPEFLTYFQNEAQLEKSRLLSDRFSAERPKGSFSTLEIQRTEQGDSAMYLCASSLPGGKSLQEDGYTFGSGTRLTVV.

In this sample, this clonotype turned up once. The chain couples TRBV27 to TRBJ1-6, with D unclear. This CDR3 spans 14 amino acids. Germline values: CDR1 MNHEY, CDR2 SMNVEV (reference sequence). Trimming stripped 3 bases from V and 6 bases from J, with 9 bases between. This CDR3 reads CASSFGIRNSPLHF. CDR3 in DNA: TGTGCCAGCAGTTTCGGAATTCGTAATTCACCCCTCCACTTT.

The CDR3 nucleotides read TGTGCCAGCAGTGACCACAACTACAATGAGCAGTTCTTC. It translates to CASSDHNYNEQFF. V and J are TRBV6-4 and TRBJ2-1, with D hard to call. This CDR3 is 13 amino acids long. Per the germline V gene, CDR1 is MRHNA and CDR2 is SNTAGT. With 2 bases removed from V and 3 bases from J, the gap between germline ends came to 5 bases.